The 4 T cell receptor beta chains below were found in one sample sequenced in a study of cytomegalovirus exposure and HLA in healthy donors. The PCR employed 60 Vbeta primers together with 13 Jbeta primers. TCRdb keeps only in-frame clones here, not all; method: immunoSEQ multiplex PCR. The sample holds about 54,000 clones; more than 65% are singletons and the top ten take less than 4%. Sequencing was performed on PBMCs. These receptors came from a woman aged 18-30 years in good health and CMV-seronegative.

CDR3 sequence (DNA): TGTGCCAGCAGTGAAGAAGTCACAGGGGGAAGGGACACCATATATTTT. Protein sequence: CASSEEVTGGRDTIYF. This rearrangement joins TRBV6-1 to TRBJ1-3, with 8 bases lining up with TRBD1. Germline CDR1 is MNHNS and CDR2 is SASEGT. V dropped 1 base and J dropped 8; count of bases not matched to a gene: 10. The CDR3 is 16 residues long.

This rearrangement joins TRBV28 to TRBJ1-1; 7 positions match TRBD1. The CDR3 contains 11 residues. The V segment lost 8 bases and the J segment 7 bases; nucleotides outside the gene matches: 4. The germline V gene has CDR1 MDHEN and CDR2 SYDVKM. CDR3 in amino acids: CASYTGDEAFF. In DNA form, the CDR3 reads TGTGCCAGCTACACAGGGGATGAAGCTTTCTTT.

The chain employs TRBV9 and TRBJ2-7, with 12 bases matching TRBD2. The trim removed 3 bases at V and 1 base at J, leaving 14 bases unmatched. In germline, CDR1 is SGDLS, CDR2 YYNGEE. This CDR3 region has 19 residues. The DNA of the CDR3 is TGTGCCAGCAGCGAAAACCCTGGGACTAGCGGGCAGAGTTCCTACGAGCAGTACTTC. It translates to CASSENPGTSGQSSYEQYF.

This clone is a singleton in its sample. The chain joins TRBV27 to TRBJ1-1; TRBD1 matches 8 bases. CDR1 is MNHEY, CDR2 SMNVEV, per germline (reference sequence). The V segment lost 7 bases and the J segment 1 base; nucleotides outside the gene matches: 5. This CDR3 comprises 14 residues. CDR3 coding DNA: TGTGCCAGCAATTTCGGGACAGGGAACACTGAAGCTTTCTTT. Translation: CASNFGTGNTEAFF.